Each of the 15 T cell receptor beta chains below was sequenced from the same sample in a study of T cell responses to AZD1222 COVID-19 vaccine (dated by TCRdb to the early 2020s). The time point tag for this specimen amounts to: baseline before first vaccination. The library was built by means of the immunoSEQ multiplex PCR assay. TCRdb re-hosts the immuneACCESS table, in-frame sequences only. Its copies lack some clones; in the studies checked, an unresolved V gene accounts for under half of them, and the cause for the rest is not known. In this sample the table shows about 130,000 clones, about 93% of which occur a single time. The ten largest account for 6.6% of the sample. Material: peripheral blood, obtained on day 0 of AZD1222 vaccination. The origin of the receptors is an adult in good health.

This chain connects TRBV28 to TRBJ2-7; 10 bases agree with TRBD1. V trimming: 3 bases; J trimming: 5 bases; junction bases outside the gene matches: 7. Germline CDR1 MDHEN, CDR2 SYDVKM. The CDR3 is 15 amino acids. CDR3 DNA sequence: TGTGCCAGCAGTTTCAGACAGGGGGCGCCGGACGAGCAGTACTTC. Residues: CASSFRQGAPDEQYF.

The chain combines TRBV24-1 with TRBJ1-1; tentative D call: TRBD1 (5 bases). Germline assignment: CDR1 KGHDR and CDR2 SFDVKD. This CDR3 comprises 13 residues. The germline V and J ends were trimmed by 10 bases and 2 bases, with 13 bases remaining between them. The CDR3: CATAGTTNTEAFF. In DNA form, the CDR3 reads TGTGCCACTGCCGGGACTACAAACACTGAAGCTTTCTTT.

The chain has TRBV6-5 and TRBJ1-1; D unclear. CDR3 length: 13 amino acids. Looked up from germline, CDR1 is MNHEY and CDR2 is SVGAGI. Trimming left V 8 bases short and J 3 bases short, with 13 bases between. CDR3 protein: CASGVGPHTEAFF. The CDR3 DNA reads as TGTGCCAGCGGGGTAGGACCTCACACTGAAGCTTTCTTT.

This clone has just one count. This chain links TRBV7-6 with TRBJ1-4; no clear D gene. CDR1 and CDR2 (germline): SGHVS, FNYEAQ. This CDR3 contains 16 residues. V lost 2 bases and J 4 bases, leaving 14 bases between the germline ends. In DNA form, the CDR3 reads TGTGCCAGCAGCTTAACGGCTTCACAGTTTAATGAAAAACTGTTTTTT. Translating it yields CASSLTASQFNEKLFF.

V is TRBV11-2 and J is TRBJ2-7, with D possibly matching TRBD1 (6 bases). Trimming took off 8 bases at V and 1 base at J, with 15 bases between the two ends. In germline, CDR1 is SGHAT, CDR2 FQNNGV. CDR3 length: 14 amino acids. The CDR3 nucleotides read TGTGCCAGCGGGGGCTGGACAGTTTCCTACGAGCAGTACTTC. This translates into CASGGWTVSYEQYF.

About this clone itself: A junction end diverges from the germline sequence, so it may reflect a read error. The DNA of the CDR3 is TGTGCCATCAGGACAGGGGGAAACTCTGGCTACACCTTC. This translates into CAIRTGGNSGYTF. The rearrangement joins TRBV27 to TRBJ1-2; 10 nucleotides line up with TRBD1. The CDR3 spans 13 residues. The germline V gene encodes CDR1 MNHEY and CDR2 SMNVEV (reference sequence).

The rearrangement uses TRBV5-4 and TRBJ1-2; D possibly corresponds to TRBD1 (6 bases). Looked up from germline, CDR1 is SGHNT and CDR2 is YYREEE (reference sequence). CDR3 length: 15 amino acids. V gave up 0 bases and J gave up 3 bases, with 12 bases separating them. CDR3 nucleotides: TGTGCCAGCAGCTTGGATCAGGGGCCCTACTATGGCTACACCTTC. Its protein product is CASSLDQGPYYGYTF.

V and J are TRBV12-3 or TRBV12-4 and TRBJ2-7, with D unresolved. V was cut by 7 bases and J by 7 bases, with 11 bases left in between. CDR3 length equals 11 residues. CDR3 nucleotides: TGTGCCAGCAAAAGGGTCGGGGAGCAGTACTTC. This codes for CASKRVGEQYF.

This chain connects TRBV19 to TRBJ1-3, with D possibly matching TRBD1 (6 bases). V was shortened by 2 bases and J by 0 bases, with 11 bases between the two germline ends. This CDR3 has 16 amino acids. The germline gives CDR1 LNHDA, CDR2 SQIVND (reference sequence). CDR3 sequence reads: CASSIRTAISGNTIYF. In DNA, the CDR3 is TGTGCCAGTAGTATAAGGACAGCCATCTCTGGAAACACCATATATTTT.

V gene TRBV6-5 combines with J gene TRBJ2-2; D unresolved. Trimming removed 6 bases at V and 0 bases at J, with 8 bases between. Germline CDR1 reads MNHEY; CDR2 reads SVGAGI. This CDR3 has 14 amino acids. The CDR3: CASRRKSNTGELFF. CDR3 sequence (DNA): TGTGCCAGCAGACGGAAATCGAACACCGGGGAGCTGTTTTTT.

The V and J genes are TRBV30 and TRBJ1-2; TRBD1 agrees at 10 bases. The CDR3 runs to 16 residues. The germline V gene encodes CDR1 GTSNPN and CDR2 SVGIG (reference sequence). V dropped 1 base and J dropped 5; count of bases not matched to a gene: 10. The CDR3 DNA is TGTGCCTGGAGTGACCGGGACAGGGGATCTAGATATGGCTACACCTTC. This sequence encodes CAWSDRDRGSRYGYTF. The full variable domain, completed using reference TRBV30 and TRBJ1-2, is SQTIHQWPATLVQPVGSPLSLECTVEGTSNPNLYWYRQAAGRGLQLLFYSVGIGQISSEVPQNLSASRPQDRQFILSSKKLLLSDSGFYLCAWSDRDRGSRYGYTFGSGTRLTVV.

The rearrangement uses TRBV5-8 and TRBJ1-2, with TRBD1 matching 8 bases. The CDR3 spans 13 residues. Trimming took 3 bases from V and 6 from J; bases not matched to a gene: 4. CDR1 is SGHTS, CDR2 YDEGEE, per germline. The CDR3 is CASSWDRSHGYTF. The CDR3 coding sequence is TGTGCCAGCAGCTGGGACAGGAGCCATGGCTACACCTTC. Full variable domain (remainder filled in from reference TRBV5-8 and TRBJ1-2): EAGVTQSPTHLIKTRGQQATLRCSPISGHTSVYWYQQALGLGLQFLLWYDEGEERNRGNFPPRFSGRQFPNYSSELNVNALELEDSALYLCASSWDRSHGYTFGSGTRLTVV.

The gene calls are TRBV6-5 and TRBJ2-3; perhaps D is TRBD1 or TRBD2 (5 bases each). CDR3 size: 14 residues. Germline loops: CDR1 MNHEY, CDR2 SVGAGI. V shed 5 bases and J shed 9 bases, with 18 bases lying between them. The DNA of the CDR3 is TGTGCCAGCAGTCCCGGGGTGGGGACCAAGACGCAGTATTTT. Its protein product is CASSPGVGTKTQYF.

The chain's CDR3 is CASSYSGTGGYEQYF. In nucleotides, the CDR3 is TGTGCCAGCAGTTACTCCGGGACAGGGGGCTACGAGCAGTACTTC. The chain is built from TRBV6-2 or TRBV6-3 and TRBJ2-7; 11 positions match TRBD1. V was pared by 0 bases and J by 3 bases, with 1 base of the junction left unmatched. The CDR3 consists of 15 residues. Per the germline V gene, CDR1 is MNHEY and CDR2 is SVGEGT.

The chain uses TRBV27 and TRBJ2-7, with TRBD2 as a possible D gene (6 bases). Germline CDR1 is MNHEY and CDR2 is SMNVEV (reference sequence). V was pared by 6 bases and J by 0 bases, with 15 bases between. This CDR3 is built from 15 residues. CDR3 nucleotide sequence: TGTGCCAGCAGGGGGGGAAGGGTATCCTCCTACGAGCAGTACTTC. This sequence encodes CASRGGRVSSYEQYF.